A single sample is the source of the 28 T cell receptor beta chains below, sequenced in a study of radiation and T cells in renal cell carcinoma. Noted time point: baseline pretreatment blood. This sample's treatment: 15 Gy SBRT to primary tumor, nephrectomy 4 weeks later. Produced via immunoSEQ multiplex PCR; TCRdb's table is partial and in-frame only. This sample has some 150,000 clones, with nearly 90% found just once. Sequences were derived from blood, sampled from a patient whose treatment included radiotherapy and nephrectomy. These receptors came from a woman in her fifties or sixties with renal cell carcinoma.

The CDR3 nucleotides are TGTGCCAGCAGCGTAGAGGATCGGGGAGGGAGAGGGCCCGGGTCCAAAAACATTCAGTACTTC. Its protein product is CASSVEDRGGRGPGSKNIQYF. V and J are TRBV9 and TRBJ2-4; 7 nucleotides line up with TRBD2. The germline V gene encodes CDR1 SGDLS and CDR2 YYNGEE. There are 21 residues in the CDR3. J was trimmed by 2 bases and V by 0 bases; bases with no gene match: 20.

This chain links TRBV7-9 with TRBJ2-5; D may be TRBD1 or TRBD2 (6 bases each). Germline-derived CDR1 and CDR2 are SEHNR and FQNEAQ (reference sequence). V was cut by 7 bases and J by 5 bases, with 17 bases left in between. This CDR3 has 14 residues. CDR3 loop: CASKRGAAEETQYF. The CDR3 bases are TGTGCCAGCAAGAGGGGGGCCGCCGAGGAGACCCAGTACTTC.

This clone was picked up a small number of times. The chain is built from TRBV19 and TRBJ1-4; the D is unclear. V lost 4 bases, J lost 5 bases, and 8 bases lay in between. The CDR3 spans 13 residues. Germline V lookup: CDR1 LNHDA, CDR2 SQIVND (reference sequence). The CDR3 DNA reads TGTGCCAGTAGTAATACAGAGAATGAAAAACTGTTTTTT. Translation: CASSNTENEKLFF.

The chain is built from TRBV6-5 and TRBJ1-4; D uncertain. The ends were cut back, 6 bases at V and 7 bases at J, with 15 bases in the middle. CDR3 length: 14 residues. Looked up from germline, CDR1 is MNHEY and CDR2 is SVGAGI. The CDR3 DNA is TGTGCCAGCAGACTACAAGGTGAAGGTGAAAAACTGTTTTTT. Protein sequence: CASRLQGEGEKLFF.

The chain joins TRBV5-1 to TRBJ2-7; 7 nucleotides match TRBD1. V gave up 8 bases and J gave up 5 bases; unmatched junction bases: 10. The length of the CDR3 is 13 residues. In germline, CDR1 is SGHRS, CDR2 YFSETQ. CDR3 sequence reads: CASSQTGINEQYF. The CDR3 DNA sequence: TGCGCCAGTAGTCAGACAGGGATTAACGAGCAGTACTTC.

This clone showed up just a few times. The chain couples TRBV7-3 to TRBJ2-5; 10 bases are shared with TRBD1. This CDR3 is 13 amino acids long. From germline, CDR1 is SGHTA and CDR2 FQGTGA. Trimming took 5 bases from V and 4 from J; bases not matched to a gene: 1. The CDR3 protein is CASSRDRGETQYF. The CDR3 DNA sequence: TGTGCCAGCAGCCGGGACAGGGGAGAGACCCAGTACTTC.

This rearrangement joins TRBV5-1 to TRBJ1-1; D not certain. CDR1 is SGHRS and CDR2 is YFSETQ in the germline V gene. This CDR3 has 14 residues. V was pared by 5 bases and J by 1 base, with 12 bases between. CDR3 DNA: TGCGCCAGCAGTTCAATTTCAGGGAACACTGAAGCTTTCTTT. It specifies CASSSISGNTEAFF.

The rearrangement uses TRBV5-1 and TRBJ2-1, with D unclear. The germline V gene encodes CDR1 SGHRS and CDR2 YFSETQ. This CDR3 comprises 12 residues. V was shortened by 1 base and J by 10 bases, with 9 bases between the two germline ends. The chain's CDR3 is CASSLTGAEQFF. The CDR3 nucleotides read TGCGCCAGCAGCTTGACGGGCGCGGAGCAGTTCTTC.

The V and J genes are TRBV5-1 and TRBJ2-3; 8 bases map to TRBD1. J was trimmed by 4 bases and V by 4 bases; bases with no gene match: 8. CDR1 is SGHRS, CDR2 YFSETQ, per germline. The CDR3 is made up of 15 amino acids. CDR3 coding DNA: TGCGCCAGCAGCCCGCAGGACAGGGCGGCAGATACGCAGTATTTT. It specifies CASSPQDRAADTQYF.

This rearrangement joins TRBV7-9 to TRBJ1-2; D gene unclear. CDR3 length: 14 residues. Trimming stripped 0 bases from V and 7 bases from J, with 12 bases between. Germline V lookup: CDR1 SEHNR, CDR2 FQNEAQ (reference sequence). The CDR3 DNA sequence: TGTGCCAGCAGCTTAGCGCCCAGGCTAGGTGGCTACACCTTC. The encoded protein is CASSLAPRLGGYTF.

The V call is TRBV5-1, the J call TRBJ2-5; TRBD1 agrees at 12 bases. V trimming: 4 bases; J trimming: 1 base; junction bases outside the gene matches: 5. The V gene's germline CDR1 is SGHRS and CDR2 YFSETQ. The CDR3 is made up of 16 amino acids. CDR3 nucleotide sequence: TGCGCCAGCAGCCTCGGGACAGGGGGCGGCCAAGAGACCCAGTACTTC. Translation: CASSLGTGGGQETQYF.

CDR3 DNA: TGTGCTAGTGGTTTGGGCCTTCGTAGGGGGCGGGAGTACACTGAAGCTTTCTTT. It translates to CASGLGLRRGREYTEAFF. This sequence joins TRBV12-5 and TRBJ1-1, with 7 bases identical to TRBD1. This CDR3 has 18 amino acids. With V trimmed by 1 base and J by 3 bases, 14 bases remained unmatched. Germline assignment: CDR1 LGHNT and CDR2 FRNRAP. Full variable domain (remainder filled in from reference TRBV12-5 and TRBJ1-1): DARVTQTPRHKVTEMGQEVTMRCQPILGHNTVFWYRQTMMQGLELLAYFRNRAPLDDSGMPKDRFSAEMPDATLATLKIQPSEPRDSAVYFCASGLGLRRGREYTEAFFGQGTRLTVV.

The chain combines TRBV2 with TRBJ1-2; D not certain. From germline, CDR1 is SNHLY and CDR2 FYNNEI. V gave up 1 base and J gave up 1 base, with 1 base separating them. The CDR3 sequence is 12 residues long. The CDR3 sequence: CASSEDNYGYTF. CDR3 DNA: TGTGCCAGCAGTGAAGATAACTATGGCTACACCTTC.

The chain recombines TRBV30 with TRBJ1-1; the D gene is possibly TRBD1 (5 bases). This CDR3 spans 15 amino acids. The germline V gene has CDR1 GTSNPN and CDR2 SVGIG (reference sequence). The V gene lost 0 bases and the J gene lost 0 bases, with 11 bases spanning the gap. The CDR3: CAWSVRGGMNTEAFF. The CDR3 nucleotides are TGTGCCTGGAGTGTACGTGGGGGGATGAACACTGAAGCTTTCTTT.

This chain connects TRBV30 to TRBJ1-6, with D perhaps TRBD1 (6 bases). The germline V gene has CDR1 GTSNPN and CDR2 SVGIG (reference sequence). The V and J ends lost 2 bases and 9 bases respectively, with 14 bases between them. The CDR3 loop spans 14 amino acids. The CDR3 DNA reads as TGTGCCTGGAGTTGGAGGCAGGGGTCTTCACCCCTCCACTTT. It is translated as CAWSWRQGSSPLHF.

V usage is TRBV19 and J usage is TRBJ2-6; D is unclear. The length of the CDR3 is 15 residues. The germline V gene encodes CDR1 LNHDA and CDR2 SQIVND (reference sequence). V was shortened by 4 bases and J by 0 bases, with 7 bases between the two germline ends. The CDR3 protein is CASSNRASGANVLTF. The CDR3 region has the DNA TGTGCCAGTAGTAATCGGGCCTCTGGGGCCAACGTCCTGACTTTC.

The chain joins TRBV19 to TRBJ2-2; possible D gene TRBD1, 5 bases. V was cut by 1 base and J by 4 bases, with 10 bases left in between. CDR3 size: 15 residues. Germline lookup yields CDR1 LNHDA and CDR2 SQIVND (reference sequence). Written as DNA, the CDR3 is TGTGCCAGTAGTATAGTCGCAGGGCCCACCGGGGAGCTGTTTTTT. It translates to CASSIVAGPTGELFF. Full variable domain (outside the CDR3, taken from reference TRBV19 and TRBJ2-2): DGGITQSPKYLFRKEGQNVTLSCEQNLNHDAMYWYRQDPGQGLRLIYYSQIVNDFQKGDIAEGYSVSREKKESFPLTVTSAQKNPTAFYLCASSIVAGPTGELFFGEGSRLTVL.

The chain combines TRBV11-2 with TRBJ1-1; a weak D match, TRBD1 (6 bases). The V gene's germline CDR1 is SGHAT and CDR2 FQNNGV. Trimming took 5 bases from V and 7 from J, leaving 14 bases between them. The CDR3 has 13 amino acids. CDR3 in amino acids: CASSRGGQVEAFF. The CDR3 DNA reads as TGTGCCAGCAGCCGGGGGGGGCAGGTTGAAGCTTTCTTT.

The chain uses TRBV5-4 and TRBJ1-1; weak D call: TRBD1 (6 bases). V was shortened by 0 bases and J by 0 bases, with 15 bases between the two germline ends. The CDR3 has 17 amino acids. Germline values: CDR1 SGHNT, CDR2 YYREEE (reference sequence). As DNA, the CDR3 is TGTGCCAGCAGCTTGGGTCAGGGGTCCCATTTGAACACTGAAGCTTTCTTT. Translating gives CASSLGQGSHLNTEAFF.

The chain couples TRBV13 to TRBJ2-7; 8 bases match TRBD1. Germline CDR1 PRHDT, CDR2 FYEKMQ (reference sequence). The CDR3 loop spans 16 amino acids. The trim removed 5 bases at V and 2 bases at J, leaving 11 bases unmatched. CDR3 nucleotides: TGTGCCAGCAGCAGGGACAGGAAAGGGGGCCCCTACGAGCAGTACTTC. Amino acids: CASSRDRKGGPYEQYF. Full variable domain (missing parts from reference TRBV13 and TRBJ2-7): AAGVIQSPRHLIKEKRETATLKCYPIPRHDTVYWYQQGPGQDPQFLISFYEKMQSDKGSIPDRFSAQQFSDYHSELNMSSLELGDSALYFCASSRDRKGGPYEQYFGPGTRLTVT.

This chain connects TRBV6-1 to TRBJ2-7; no clear D gene. Trimming stripped 4 bases from V and 1 base from J, with 5 bases between. The germline gives CDR1 MNHNS, CDR2 SASEGT. The CDR3 is made up of 12 amino acids. Here the CDR3 DNA reads TGTGCCAGCAGTGTCTCTTCCTACGAGCAGTACTTC. Translated, it gives CASSVSSYEQYF.

J is TRBJ2-1 and V is TRBV7-2, with D perhaps TRBD1 (7 bases). CDR3 length: 16 residues. Per the germline V gene, CDR1 is SGHTA and CDR2 is FQGNSA. V was pared by 2 bases and J by 5 bases, with 16 bases between. This chain's CDR3 is CASSLSVAGGNNEQFF. CDR3 nucleotides: TGTGCCAGCAGCTTATCTGTGGCAGGGGGGAACAATGAGCAGTTCTTC.

The CDR3 DNA sequence: TGTGCCAGTAGTATAAAGGGAAACTATGGCTACACCTTC. It is translated as CASSIKGNYGYTF. V is TRBV19 and J is TRBJ1-2, with D hard to call. Between the trimmed V and J ends, which lost 2 bases and 2 bases, there was a span of 6 bases. Germline lookup yields CDR1 LNHDA and CDR2 SQIVND (reference sequence). The CDR3 totals 13 residues. Together with reference TRBV19 and TRBJ1-2, the CDR3 gives the full variable domain: DGGITQSPKYLFRKEGQNVTLSCEQNLNHDAMYWYRQDPGQGLRLIYYSQIVNDFQKGDIAEGYSVSREKKESFPLTVTSAQKNPTAFYLCASSIKGNYGYTFGSGTRLTVV.

V is TRBV10-3 and J is TRBJ1-1; possibly TRBD1 for D (6 bases). The CDR3 contains 15 residues. Trimming removed 0 bases at V and 5 bases at J, with 13 bases between. The germline gives CDR1 ENHRY, CDR2 SYGVKD. The CDR3 coding sequence is TGTGCCATCAGTGAGTCACAGGGAGGAGGGACTGAAGCTTTCTTT. Residues: CAISESQGGGTEAFF.

This chain joins TRBV4-1 and TRBJ2-3, with TRBD2 identical over 10 bases. The CDR3 has 16 amino acids. Looked up from germline, CDR1 is MGHRA and CDR2 is YSYEKL. Trimming took 4 bases from V and 0 from J; bases not matched to a gene: 4. This chain's CDR3 is CASSPLAGESTDTQYF. CDR3 bases: TGCGCCAGCAGCCCGCTAGCGGGGGAAAGCACAGATACGCAGTATTTT.

The chain uses TRBV9 and TRBJ2-7; the D gene is possibly TRBD1 (7 bases). V was clipped by 3 bases and J by 3 bases, with 16 bases between them. Looked up from germline, CDR1 is SGDLS and CDR2 is YYNGEE. The CDR3 runs 15 residues. The CDR3 protein is CASSERGDSFYEQYF. DNA of the CDR3: TGTGCCAGCAGCGAGAGGGGGGACAGCTTCTACGAGCAGTACTTC.

The genes are TRBV7-9 and TRBJ2-1; no firm D call. With 0 bases removed from V and 10 bases from J, the gap between germline ends came to 7 bases. CDR1 is SEHNR and CDR2 is FQNEAQ in the germline V gene (reference sequence). The CDR3 sequence is 12 residues long. CDR3 DNA sequence: TGTGCCAGCAGCTTAGCGAACCGGGAGCAGTTCTTC. Translating gives CASSLANREQFF.

This clone has more than one count but fewer than ten. The chain combines TRBV7-9 with TRBJ2-3; D remains ambiguous. V lost 1 base, J lost 5 bases, and 7 bases lay in between. The CDR3 consists of 13 residues. Germline values: CDR1 SEHNR, CDR2 FQNEAQ (reference sequence). The CDR3 bases are TGTGCCAGCAGCTTAGATGGTCGAGATACGCAGTATTTT. Translation: CASSLDGRDTQYF.